This is a list of T cell receptor beta chains from one sample in a study of T cells in Graves' hyperthyroidism and ophthalmopathy. MiXCR was run by TCRdb on the multiplex PCR reads, yielding one entry per CDR3 protein. The data hold roughly 250,000 distinct CDR3 sequences, with about a sixth observed a single time. The sequencing sample was made of blood. These receptors were collected from a woman in her late teens or twenties with Graves' ophthalmopathy. Each CDR3 is given with its conserved first and last residue. A D gene is named only where the DNA matches it firmly. For some rows the clone size is stated as once, few or many, or as a class when expanded; others skip it.

V	D	size	length	J	DNA	CDR3
TRBV14	.	many	17	TRBJ1-1	TGTGCCAGCAGCCAAAAAAGGGTGAGGGGGATAAACACTGAAGCTTTCTTT	CASSQKRVRGINTEAFF
TRBV24-1	TRBD1	many	16	TRBJ2-2	TGTGCCACCAGTGATCGGACAGGTGGTCTACCGGGGGAGCTGTTTTTT	CATSDRTGGLPGELFF
TRBV19	TRBD2	.	17	TRBJ2-2	TGTGCCAGTAGTATTGGTTGGCGGGAGTCGGACACCGGGGAGCTGTTTTTT	CASSIGWRESDTGELFF
TRBV5-1	.	many	16	TRBJ1-1	TGCGCCAGCAGCTCCTTCACGTCGACAGTGAACACTGAAGCTTTCTTT	CASSSFTSTVNTEAFF
TRBV20-1	TRBD1	.	13	TRBJ1-2	TGCAGTGCTCGGACAGGGAGCTACTATGGCTACACCTTC	CSARTGSYYGYTF
TRBV18	TRBD1	many	13	TRBJ1-2	TGTGCCAGCTCACCCGACCAGGGGGATGGCTACACCTTC	CASSPDQGDGYTF
TRBV18	TRBD1	many	13	TRBJ1-4	TGTGCCAGTGCGGGACAGAGTAATGAAAAACTGTTTTTT	CASAGQSNEKLFF
TRBV20-1	TRBD1	many	13	TRBJ1-2	TGCAGTGCTAGACCCACAGGGGCCGATGGCTACACCTTC	CSARPTGADGYTF
TRBV12-3/TRBV12-4	.	many	13	TRBJ1-5	TGTGCCAGCAGTGCTGCGAGGGGCCAGCCCCAGCATTTT	CASSAARGQPQHF
TRBV7-9	.	.	15	TRBJ2-2	TGTGCCAGCAGCTTAAGTTCCGGGAACACCGGGGAGCTGTTTTTT	CASSLSSGNTGELFF
TRBV19	.	many	14	TRBJ2-7	TGTGCCAGTAGTATGGAGGTCAGCTCCTACGAGCAGTACTTC	CASSMEVSSYEQYF
TRBV5-1	TRBD2	.	16	TRBJ2-1	TGCGCCAGCAGCTTGGCGGGGGGTTTAGCCTACAATGAGCAGTTCTTC	CASSLAGGLAYNEQFF
TRBV6-6	.	many	16	TRBJ1-4	TGTGCCAGCAGTTACGGGAATCCCGCGGCTAATGAAAAACTGTTTTTT	CASSYGNPAANEKLFF
TRBV30	TRBD2	few	15	TRBJ2-7	TGTGCCTGGAGTGTAATAGCGGGAGCCCACTACGAGCAGTACTTC	CAWSVIAGAHYEQYF
TRBV6-1	.	many	15	TRBJ1-2	TGTGCCAGCAGTGGGAGGACAGCTCCTAACTATGGCTACACCTTC	CASSGRTAPNYGYTF
TRBV20-1	.	many	14	TRBJ1-1	TGCAGTGCTGAGGACTCCCATGGTAGCACTGAAGCTTTCTTT	CSAEDSHGSTEAFF
TRBV12-3/TRBV12-4	.	many	13	TRBJ2-1	TGTGCCAGCAGTTTAGTCGACGGTCATGAGCAGTTCTTC	CASSLVDGHEQFF
TRBV15	TRBD2	many	14	TRBJ2-3	TGTGCCACCAGCAGGGGGGGGGAGACAGATACGCAGTATTTT	CATSRGGETDTQYF
TRBV7-9	.	many	16	TRBJ2-2	TGTGCCAGCAGCTCCCGGTCAGGACCGAACACCGGGGAGCTGTTTTTT	CASSSRSGPNTGELFF
TRBV7-8	.	many	15	TRBJ1-6	TGTGCCAGCAGCACCGGACCTCCGGGGGGTTCACCCCTCCACTTT	CASSTGPPGGSPLHF
TRBV27	TRBD2	.	14	TRBJ2-7	TGTGCCAGCAACCCAACTAGCGGGGGGGACGAGCAGTACTTC	CASNPTSGGDEQYF
TRBV6-2/TRBV6-3	.	.	13	TRBJ2-1	TGTGCCAGCCGGATAGCGGACTACAATGAGCAGTTCTTC	CASRIADYNEQFF
TRBV11-1	.	many	13	TRBJ2-7	TGTGCCAGCAGCTTAGCGACGGCCAACGAGCAGTACTTC	CASSLATANEQYF
TRBV6-2/TRBV6-3	.	many	13	TRBJ2-1	TGTGCCAGCAACCTCGGGAGACTCAATGAGCAGTTCTTC	CASNLGRLNEQFF
TRBV12-3/TRBV12-4	.	few	15	TRBJ2-7	TGTGCCAGCAGCGAATCGCCAGGTTTCTCCTACGAGCAGTACTTC	CASSESPGFSYEQYF
TRBV4-1	.	many	13	TRBJ2-1	TGCGCCAGCAGCCACGACGGCGGCAATGAGCAGTTCTTC	CASSHDGGNEQFF
TRBV3-1	.	many	17	TRBJ1-3	TGTGCCAGCAGCCAAGAACCTGGGACATATTCTGGAAACACCATATATTTT	CASSQEPGTYSGNTIYF
TRBV29-1	TRBD1	many	15	TRBJ2-7	TGCAGCGCCTTAAAACTGACAGGGCTTTTATACGAGCAGTACTTC	CSALKLTGLLYEQYF
TRBV20-1	.	many	12	TRBJ1-5	TGCAGTGCTTCCCGAACGGGCCAGCCCCAGCATTTT	CSASRTGQPQHF
TRBV28	.	many	16	TRBJ1-2	TGTGCCAGCAAATCAGCGGGGGGGCATATTCGCTATGGCTACACCTTC	CASKSAGGHIRYGYTF
TRBV6-1	TRBD1	many	14	TRBJ1-1	TGTGCCAGCAGGCAGGGGGGGACGAACACTGAAGCTTTCTTT	CASRQGGTNTEAFF
TRBV6-9	.	few	16	TRBJ1-2	TGTGCCAGCAGTTACATACCCGGGGGGCGCGACTATGGCTACACCTTC	CASSYIPGGRDYGYTF